This T cell receptor (beta chain) comes out of a study of shared clonotypes between healthy human individuals. Whole-study findings and limits: Deeper or shallower sequencing was expected to change how clonotypes are shared among donors. Roughly 4.6% of naive CD4 clonotypes were common to a few donors.

Germline CDR1 is SGDLS and CDR2 is YYNGEE. The CDR3 runs 15 residues. The V end lost 2 bases, the J end lost 4 bases, and 13 bases lay between the germline ends. As to this clone: Antigen unknown.

Method: immunoSEQ multiplex PCR; TCRdb's copy keeps in-frame clones and lacks some. This repertoire shows approximately 1.4 million clones, approximately 98% found once; its top ten account for roughly 0.45%. The TCR sequence derives from a man aged 25-45 years in good health. Sequenced material: naive CD4+ T cells sorted from blood. Subset indicated: CD45RA+ positively selected. The rearrangement links TRBV9 to TRBJ2-1; D is perhaps TRBD1 or TRBD2 (7 bases each). The chain's CDR3 is CASSVQAGQYNEQFF. The CDR3 region has the DNA TGTGCCAGCAGCGTTCAAGCGGGACAGTACAATGAGCAGTTCTTC.